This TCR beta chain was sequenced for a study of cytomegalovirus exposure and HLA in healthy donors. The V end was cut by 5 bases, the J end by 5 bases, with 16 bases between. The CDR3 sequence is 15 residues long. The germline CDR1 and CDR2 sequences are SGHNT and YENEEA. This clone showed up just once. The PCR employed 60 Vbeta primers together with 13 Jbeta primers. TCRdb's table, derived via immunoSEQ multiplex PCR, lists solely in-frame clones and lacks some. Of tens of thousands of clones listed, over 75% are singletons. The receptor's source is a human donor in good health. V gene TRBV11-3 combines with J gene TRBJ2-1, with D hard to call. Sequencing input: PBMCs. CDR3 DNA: TGTGCCAGCAGCCAACGGTCAGGATTTGACAATGAGCAGTTCTTC. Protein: CASSQRSGFDNEQFF. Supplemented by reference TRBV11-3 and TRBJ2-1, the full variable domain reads EAGVVQSPRYKIIEKKQPVAFWCNPISGHNTLYWYLQNLGQGPELLIRYENEEAVDDSQLPKDRFSAERLKGVDSTLKIQPAELGDSAVYLCASSQRSGFDNEQFFGPGTRLTVL.